The rows below give T cell receptor beta chains drawn from one sample of a study of CD8 T cells in Susac syndrome. TCRdb redid the calling of the immunoSEQ multiplex PCR reads with MiXCR, one entry per CDR3 protein. The profile shows around 190,000 distinct CDR3 sequences, 85% to 95% of them singletons. Sequenced: CD4+ T cells from PBMCs. The source of these receptors is a human donor in good health. Each CDR3 is given with its conserved first and last residue. Fields, in order: D gene, V gene, clone size, J gene, CDR3 protein, CDR3 DNA. The D gene is left open where the match is weak. Rows give clone size only sometimes, using once, few, many, or a class for an expanded clone.

D gene: -; V gene: TRBV3-1; clone size: few; J gene: TRBJ1-5; CDR3 protein: CASSQDGGQPQHF; CDR3 DNA: TGTGCCAGCAGCCAAGATGGGGGACAGCCCCAGCATTTT
D gene: TRBD2; V gene: TRBV20-1; clone size: -; J gene: TRBJ2-7; CDR3 protein: CSAIRPGGRPYEQYF; CDR3 DNA: TGCAGTGCTATAAGACCGGGGGGGAGACCTTACGAGCAGTACTTC
D gene: -; V gene: TRBV3-1; clone size: -; J gene: TRBJ2-7; CDR3 protein: CASSQEGLSYEQYF; CDR3 DNA: TGTGCCAGCAGCCAAGAAGGGTTATCCTACGAGCAGTACTTC
D gene: -; V gene: TRBV20-1; clone size: -; J gene: TRBJ2-2; CDR3 protein: CSARDSRSTGELFF; CDR3 DNA: TGCAGTGCTAGAGATAGTCGGAGCACCGGGGAGCTGTTTTTT
D gene: -; V gene: TRBV2; clone size: -; J gene: TRBJ2-1; CDR3 protein: CASSESGSGEQFF; CDR3 DNA: TGTGCCAGCAGTGAATCCGGGAGCGGTGAGCAGTTCTTC
D gene: -; V gene: TRBV9; clone size: -; J gene: TRBJ2-6; CDR3 protein: CASSVAAGSGANVLTF; CDR3 DNA: TGTGCCAGCAGCGTAGCTGCAGGGTCTGGGGCCAACGTCCTGACTTTC
D gene: TRBD2; V gene: TRBV5-1; clone size: -; J gene: TRBJ2-5; CDR3 protein: CASSLSGGSLQETQYF; CDR3 DNA: TGCGCCAGCAGCTTGTCGGGAGGGAGCCTACAAGAGACCCAGTACTTC
D gene: TRBD1; V gene: TRBV20-1; clone size: -; J gene: TRBJ2-2; CDR3 protein: CSAGTGRSGELFF; CDR3 DNA: TGCAGTGCTGGGACAGGGCGATCCGGGGAGCTGTTTTTT
D gene: -; V gene: TRBV9; clone size: -; J gene: TRBJ1-6; CDR3 protein: CASSVEGGRNSPLHF; CDR3 DNA: TGTGCCAGCAGCGTAGAGGGGGGCCGTAATTCACCCCTCCACTTT
D gene: -; V gene: TRBV5-1; clone size: -; J gene: TRBJ2-2; CDR3 protein: CASSLGAAENTGELFF; CDR3 DNA: TGCGCCAGCAGCTTGGGTGCAGCGGAGAACACCGGGGAGCTGTTTTTT
D gene: -; V gene: TRBV4-2; clone size: -; J gene: TRBJ2-3; CDR3 protein: CASSQPYRGSTDTQYF; CDR3 DNA: TGTGCCAGCAGCCAACCCTACCGGGGTAGCACAGATACGCAGTATTTT
D gene: -; V gene: TRBV24-1; clone size: once; J gene: TRBJ1-5; CDR3 protein: CATSGPGAGNQPQHF; CDR3 DNA: TGTGCCACCAGCGGCCCAGGGGCGGGAAATCAGCCCCAGCATTTT
D gene: -; V gene: TRBV7-2; clone size: -; J gene: TRBJ2-3; CDR3 protein: CASSPGLTSTDTQYF; CDR3 DNA: TGTGCCAGCAGCCCTGGACTAACTAGCACAGATACGCAGTATTTT
D gene: -; V gene: TRBV3-1; clone size: -; J gene: TRBJ1-2; CDR3 protein: CASSYARGVYGYTF; CDR3 DNA: TGTGCCAGCAGCTATGCGAGGGGAGTCTATGGCTACACCTTC
D gene: -; V gene: TRBV18; clone size: -; J gene: TRBJ2-7; CDR3 protein: CASSPGISYEQYF; CDR3 DNA: TGTGCCAGCTCACCAGGGATATCCTACGAGCAGTACTTC
D gene: -; V gene: TRBV12-3/TRBV12-4; clone size: once; J gene: TRBJ2-2; CDR3 protein: CASSHTAMNTGELFF; CDR3 DNA: TGTGCCAGCAGCCACACAGCGATGAACACCGGGGAGCTGTTTTTT
D gene: TRBD1; V gene: TRBV6-1; clone size: -; J gene: TRBJ1-2; CDR3 protein: CASSGDRDRSKDSGYTF; CDR3 DNA: TGTGCCAGCAGTGGTGACCGGGACAGGTCAAAAGACAGCGGCTACACCTTC